Included here is one T cell receptor (beta chain) sequence, with context. Its specificity is unknown. Time point denoted: newly diagnosed GD, antithyroid drugs for less than 3 months. RNA extracted from PBMCs served as the sequencing template. iRepertoire HTBI primers and Arm-PCR of CDR3 regions built TCR beta libraries. TCRdb analysed the multiplex PCR reads with MiXCR anew, one entry per CDR3 protein. This table has some 500,000 distinct CDR3 sequences, about 14% appearing once. Germline loops: CDR1 ENHRY, CDR2 SYGVKD. V lost 1 base to trimming and J lost 4 bases, with 13 bases between them. The length of the CDR3 is 15 residues. The sample comes from a study of regulatory T cells in long-lasting Graves disease. Broader study findings: New patients shared roughly 1,000 public clonotypes, fewer than the approximately 2,700 shared by persistent patients.

These sequences were also reported in another study, on T cells in Graves' hyperthyroidism and ophthalmopathy. That investigation notes: The study based diagnoses on clinical symptoms, serum thyroxine and TRAb, thyroid ultrasound and orbital computed tomography. Most clonotypes expanded in the thyroid (above 0.001) were also present in blood.

V usage is TRBV10-3 and J usage is TRBJ2-5; no clear D. The source is a man aged 25 to 40 with Graves disease. This specimen consisted of peripheral blood mononuclear cells (PBMCs), obtained at new diagnosis, from a patient treated with antithyroid drugs. The CDR3 nucleotides are TGTGCCATCAGTGAGTTTTTAGTTGTCCGAGAGACCCAGTACTTC. It codes for CAISEFLVVRETQYF.